This TCR beta chain was identified during a study of T-cell reconstitution after alpha-beta-depleted transplantation in children. This clonotype was counted ten times or more. Antigen unknown. V was shortened by 7 bases and J by 4 bases, with 16 bases between the two germline ends. The CDR3 consists of 14 residues. Per the germline V gene, CDR1 is SGHRS and CDR2 is YFSETQ. Preparation of the TCRbeta library used unique molecular identifiers. MiXCR was run by TCRdb on the PCR reads, yielding one entry per CDR3 protein. The sample carries hundreds of thousands of distinct CDR3 sequences, around 13% recorded once. General study points: High day-60 TCRbeta diversity in some patients came from surviving recipient T cells and thymic progenitors. Several hundred expanded graft clones reportedly were the source of alpha-beta T cells about two months after transplant. The authors attributed T-cell counts and diversity one year after transplant mostly to newly produced T cells.

The rearrangement links TRBV5-1 to TRBJ2-3; a weak D match, TRBD1 (6 bases). Sequenced here: PBMCs, sampled before TCRalphabeta/CD19-depleted stem cell transplant. This TCR was sampled from a girl aged 2 to 9 with congenital amegakaryocytic thrombocytopenia, due to receive a stem cell transplant. CDR3 in amino acids: CASGRDKAADTQYF. The DNA for the CDR3 is TGCGCCAGCGGTCGGGACAAGGCTGCAGATACGCAGTATTTT.